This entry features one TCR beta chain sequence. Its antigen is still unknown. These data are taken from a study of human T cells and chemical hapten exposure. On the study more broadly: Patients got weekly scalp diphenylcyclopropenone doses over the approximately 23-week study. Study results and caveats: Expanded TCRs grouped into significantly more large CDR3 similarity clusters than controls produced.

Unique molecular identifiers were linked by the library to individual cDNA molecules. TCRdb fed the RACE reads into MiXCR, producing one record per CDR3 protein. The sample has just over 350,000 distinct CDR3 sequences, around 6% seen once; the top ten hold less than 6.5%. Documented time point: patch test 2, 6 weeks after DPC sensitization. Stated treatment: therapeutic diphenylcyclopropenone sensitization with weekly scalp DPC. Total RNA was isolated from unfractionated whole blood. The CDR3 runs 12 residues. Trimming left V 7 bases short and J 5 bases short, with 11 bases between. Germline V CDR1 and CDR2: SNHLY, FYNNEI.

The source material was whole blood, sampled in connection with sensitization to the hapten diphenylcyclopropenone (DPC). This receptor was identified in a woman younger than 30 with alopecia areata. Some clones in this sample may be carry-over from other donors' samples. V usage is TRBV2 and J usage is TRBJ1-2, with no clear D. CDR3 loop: CASTGTAYGYTF. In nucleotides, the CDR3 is TGTGCCAGCACGGGAACGGCGTATGGCTACACCTTC.